What follows is one TCR beta chain and its context. Its antigen remains undetermined. No base quality information exists; no much larger clone differs at one position. These data come from a study of blood T cell repertoires in COVID-19 (dated by TCRdb to the early 2020s). With regard to the full study: Samples covering the acute and convalescent phases of COVID-19 were provided by collaborators in the United States, Italy and Spain. The material from the prospective study consisted of cDNA or gDNA derived from T cells, B-cell-depleted T cells, or PBMCs. The repertoires were made available in a free public database intended to serve as a resource for research on the immune response to SARS-CoV-2. Deeply sampled blood TCRbeta repertoires from subjects exposed to, actively infected with, or recovered from COVID-19 were included in the dataset. Samples were obtained from the ongoing ImmuneRACE study (first 160 participants) and from approximately 1,200 subjects provided by 6 global collaborators. Nearly every sample came with metadata listing a de-identified subject ID, COVID-19 status, age in years and sex. Where available, HLA class I and class II types were obtained from metadata supplied by the sample provider rather than from assay-based typing. Study-level results and caveats: How much clinical and demographic metadata was included differed by source and by participant, and the metadata was provided uncurated.

The collaborating institutions used their own protocols to collect whole blood in K2EDTA tubes. For TCRbeta analysis, collaborator samples were shipped as frozen whole blood, as isolated PBMCs, or as DNA extracted from either sample type. TCRbeta CDR3 regions were amplified from genomic DNA by means of the immunoSEQ Assay, a bias-controlled multiplex PCR. The authors' analysis ran thus. The number of nucleated cells in each sample was estimated by amplification of reference gene primers within the assay. To quantify the absolute abundance of each unique TCRbeta CDR3 rearrangement, sequence reads were collapsed and filtered. Productive Simpson clonality was computed per sample as the square root of Simpson's diversity index over productive rearrangements. This immuneACCESS table, as held by TCRdb, lists in-frame sequences with V and J called but not all clones. Of the missing ones, under half trace to an unresolved V gene in checked studies; the others have no known cause. V and J calls and clone size are copied from that table; D and trimming were computed from the DNA. This sample comprises 120,000 to 150,000 clones, 85% to 90% of them detected only once. Clones ranked in the top ten supply approximately 11% of the sample.

Material for sequencing was peripheral blood. This clonotype was obtained from a woman at least 80 years old with acute or convalescent COVID-19.

The nucleotides are TGTGCCAGCACTACCTCACGGGGGGCTCCTTCACCCCTCCACTTT. This encodes CASTTSRGAPSPLHF. The chain is made from TRBV18 and TRBJ1-6; a weak D assignment points to TRBD1 (6 bases agree). Via the germline V gene, CDR1 is KGHSH and CDR2 LQKENI. V is shortened by 8 bases, J by 9 bases, and the region joining them spans 20 bases. Its CDR3 holds 15 amino acids, cysteine through phenylalanine. CDR3 DNA only is kept here, 45 bases in frame from base 1. The full variable domain, with segments outside the CDR3 supplied by the reference TRBV18 and TRBJ1-6 proteins, appears as NAGVMQNPRHLVRRRGQEARLRCSPMKGHSHVYWYRQLPEEGLKFMVYLQKENIIDESGMPKERFSAEFPKEGPSILRIQQVVRGDSAAYFCASTTSRGAPSPLHFGNGTRLTVT.